This section outlines one T cell receptor beta chain sequence together with its context. The source of the sample is a study of shared clonotypes between healthy human individuals. As for the study in general: Researchers assigned three CD4 naive, three CD4 memory, two CD8 naive and one CD8 memory plate to each donor.

Assay: immunoSEQ multiplex PCR; the TCRdb copy retains only in-frame clones and omits some. The sample yields 600,000 to 800,000 clones, about two thirds seen once. The germline gives CDR1 MGHDK, CDR2 SYGVNS. Trimming cost V 4 bases and J 7 bases, with 10 bases left between them. There are 12 residues in the CDR3. Each of the donors was a healthy adult who was HIV-negative and had not had a recent acute infection or vaccination. The chain links TRBV25-1 to TRBJ2-5; D unresolved. The receptor's source is a woman in her 30s in good health. The specimen sequenced was memory CD4+ T cells sorted from blood. Subset denoted: CD45RA-negative fraction. DNA of the CDR3: TGTGCCAGCAGTGGGGCGGTGGGGACCCAGTACTTC. This gives the protein CASSGAVGTQYF.